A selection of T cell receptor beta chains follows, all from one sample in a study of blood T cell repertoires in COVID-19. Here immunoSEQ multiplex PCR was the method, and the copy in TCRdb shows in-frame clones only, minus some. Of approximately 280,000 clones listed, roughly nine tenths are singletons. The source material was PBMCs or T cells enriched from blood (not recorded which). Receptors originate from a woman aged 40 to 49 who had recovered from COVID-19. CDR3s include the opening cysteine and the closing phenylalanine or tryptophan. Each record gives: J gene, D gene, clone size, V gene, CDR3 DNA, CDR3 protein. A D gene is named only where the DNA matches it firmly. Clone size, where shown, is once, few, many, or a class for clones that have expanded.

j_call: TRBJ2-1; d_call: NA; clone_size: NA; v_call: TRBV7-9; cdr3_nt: TGTGCCAGCAGCCCAGAAGGCGGCTCCTACAATGAGCAGTTCTTC; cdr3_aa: CASSPEGGSYNEQFF
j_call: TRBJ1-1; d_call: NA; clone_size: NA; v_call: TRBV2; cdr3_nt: TGTGCCAGGGGGGGGGAACGAGGGACTGAAGCTTTCTTT; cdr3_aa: CARGGERGTEAFF
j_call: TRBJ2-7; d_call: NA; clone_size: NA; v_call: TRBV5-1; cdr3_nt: TGCGCCAGCAGCTTGGGGGGCGGTTCTTCCTACGAGCAGTACTTC; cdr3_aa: CASSLGGGSSYEQYF
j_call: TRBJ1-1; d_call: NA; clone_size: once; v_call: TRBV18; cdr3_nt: TGTGCCAGCTCACCGTCAACAATGAGGGACACTGAAGCTTTCTTT; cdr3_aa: CASSPSTMRDTEAFF
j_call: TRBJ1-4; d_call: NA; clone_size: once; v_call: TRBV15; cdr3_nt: TGTGCCACCAGCAGCTTTCCTGCAACTAATGAAAAACTGTTTTTT; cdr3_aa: CATSSFPATNEKLFF
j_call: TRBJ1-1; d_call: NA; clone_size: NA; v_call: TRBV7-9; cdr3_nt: TGTGCCAGCAGTTCCAGGGGAAGAGCTTTCTTT; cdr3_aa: CASSSRGRAFF
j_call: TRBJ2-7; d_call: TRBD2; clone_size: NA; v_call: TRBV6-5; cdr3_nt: TGTGCCAGCCTAGATCGGGGGAGGGCTCTCTACGAGCAGTACTTC; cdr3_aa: CASLDRGRALYEQYF
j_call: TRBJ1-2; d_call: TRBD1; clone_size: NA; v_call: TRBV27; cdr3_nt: TGTGCCAGCAGGCCCCTCCCTTTAGGGACAGGGTATGGCTACACCTTC; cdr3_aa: CASRPLPLGTGYGYTF
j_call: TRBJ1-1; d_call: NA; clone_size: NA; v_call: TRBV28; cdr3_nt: TGTGCCAGCAGTCTGGGGAGAACTGAAGCTTTCTTT; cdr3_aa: CASSLGRTEAFF
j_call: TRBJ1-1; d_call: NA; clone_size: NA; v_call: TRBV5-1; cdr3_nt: TGCGCCAGCAGCCCCTACACAGGGTTTAATGAAGCTTTCTTT; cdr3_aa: CASSPYTGFNEAFF
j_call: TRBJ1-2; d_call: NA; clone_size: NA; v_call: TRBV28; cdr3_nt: TGTGCCAGCAATGGGGCAGGGAGGCGATATGGCTACACCTTC; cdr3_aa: CASNGAGRRYGYTF
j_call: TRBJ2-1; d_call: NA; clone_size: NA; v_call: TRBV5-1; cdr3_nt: TGCGCCAGCAGCTTGGGAGGATCCCACAATGAGCAGTTCTTC; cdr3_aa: CASSLGGSHNEQFF
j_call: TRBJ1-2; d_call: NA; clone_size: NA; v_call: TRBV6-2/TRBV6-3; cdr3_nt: TGTGCCAGCAGCCCAGGGAGGAACTATGGCTACACCTTC; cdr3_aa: CASSPGRNYGYTF
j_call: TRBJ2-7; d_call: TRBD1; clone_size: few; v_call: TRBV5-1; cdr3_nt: TGCGCCAGCAGCTTTACCGGACAGGGTCACTACGAGCAGTACTTC; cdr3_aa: CASSFTGQGHYEQYF